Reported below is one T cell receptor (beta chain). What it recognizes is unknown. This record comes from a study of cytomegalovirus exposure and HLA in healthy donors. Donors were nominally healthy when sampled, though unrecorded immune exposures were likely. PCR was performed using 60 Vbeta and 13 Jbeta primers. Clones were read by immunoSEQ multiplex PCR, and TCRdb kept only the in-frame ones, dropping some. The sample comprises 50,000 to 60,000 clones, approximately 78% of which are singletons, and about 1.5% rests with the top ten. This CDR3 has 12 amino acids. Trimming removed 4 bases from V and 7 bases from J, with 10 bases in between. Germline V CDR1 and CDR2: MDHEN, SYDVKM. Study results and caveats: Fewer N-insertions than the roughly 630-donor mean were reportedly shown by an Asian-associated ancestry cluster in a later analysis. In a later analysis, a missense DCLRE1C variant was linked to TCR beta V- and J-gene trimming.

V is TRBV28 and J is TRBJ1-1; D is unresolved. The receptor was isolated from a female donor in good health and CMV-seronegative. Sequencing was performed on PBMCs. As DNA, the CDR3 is TGTGCCAGCAGTTCACCGGGATGTGAAGCTTTCTTT. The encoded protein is CASSSPGCEAFF.